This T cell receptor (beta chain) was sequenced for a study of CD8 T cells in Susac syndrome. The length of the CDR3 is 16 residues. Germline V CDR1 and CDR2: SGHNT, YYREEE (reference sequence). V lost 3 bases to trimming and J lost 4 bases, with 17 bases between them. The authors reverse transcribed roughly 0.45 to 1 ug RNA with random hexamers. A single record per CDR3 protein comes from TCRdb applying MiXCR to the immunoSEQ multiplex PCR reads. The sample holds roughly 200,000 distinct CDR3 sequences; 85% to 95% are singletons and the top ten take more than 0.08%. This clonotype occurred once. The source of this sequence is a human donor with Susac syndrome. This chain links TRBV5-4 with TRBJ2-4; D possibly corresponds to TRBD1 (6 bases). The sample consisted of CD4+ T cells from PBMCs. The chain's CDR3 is CASSSPAAGVKNIQYF. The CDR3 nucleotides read TGTGCCAGCAGCTCACCTGCTGCAGGGGTAAAAAACATTCAGTACTTC.